This entry concerns a single TCR beta chain. The target of this receptor is not known. No base qualities exist here, and no much larger clone lies one base off it. Two independent genomic DNA replicates were amplified for each sample, with around 0.5 ug used for blood and roughly 1.5 ug for tumor or normal breast. TCRB sequencing of genomic DNA was carried out with the ImmunoSeq Intro kit according to the manufacturer's instructions. Multiplex PCR was run for approximately 29 cycles using proprietary primers and spike-in control sequences for absolute quantification. Single-end 150-bp reads were used to sequence an 87-bp fragment covering the CDR3 and the flanking V and J genes. Each lane of an Illumina MiSeq using version 3.0 chemistry carried seven multiplexed samples, with two replicates per sample. The original methods were these. Raw data were processed by the vendor's proprietary pipeline, with both replicates merged into one result per sample. Productive rearrangements sharing the V-gene family, CDR3 amino acid sequence and J-gene segment were defined as clonotypes. To compute clonality, the normalized Shannon entropy (Pielou evenness) of TCRB abundances was subtracted from 1. To estimate T cell density, the total number of templates was divided by the number of input cells, which was inferred from the amount of DNA input. Recon with default parameters was used to estimate total repertoire diversity and clonality. Tumor-enriched clonotypes were defined as having over 0.1% abundance in tumor and at least 32-fold higher abundance than in normal breast. Here the immuneACCESS table is served through TCRdb, limited to in-frame sequences with V and J called. Missing clones are a known gap in these copies; in checked studies unresolved V genes cover under half, and the rest lacks a known reason. From that table come the V and J calls and clone size; the DNA was used to work out D and trimming. This sample has tens of thousands of clones in its table, and more than 60% of those were observed once. The ten largest clones take up 3% to 4.5% of the sample.

This sample was taken from a study of early stage breast cancer tumors (dated by TCRdb to about 2017). In terms of the full investigation: Of the 15 to 20 invasive breast tumors, about a dozen were found to be estrogen receptor-positive, progesterone receptor-positive and HER2-negative. Of the roughly 12 ER+/PR+/HER2- tumors, eight were classified as invasive ductal carcinomas and four as invasive lobular carcinomas. A read coverage of roughly 10-fold per sample was achieved on average. A total of over 2 million templates, representing under 1.1 million unique clonotypes, were detected across all samples.

The study profiled bulk TCR beta-chain repertoires in matched peripheral blood, tumor and adjacent normal breast tissue taken from some 17 patients with early-stage breast cancer. Before surgery, roughly 4.5-10 mL of whole blood was collected into EDTA tubes and then processed within 2 hours. Ficoll-Paque centrifugation in SepMate-50 tubes was used to isolate peripheral blood mononuclear cells. For storage in liquid nitrogen, PBMCs were cryopreserved as aliquots of about 2 to 4.5 million cells in about 90% FBS with roughly 10% DMSO. The Qiagen AllPrep DNA/RNA Mini kit was used to extract genomic DNA. The paper's findings and limits, for the study overall: Enriched TCRB sequences shared across patients were found to be mostly commonly generated sequences that were unlikely to play an important role in the tumor microenvironment. The small cohort size prevented analysis by tumor subtype. Bulk genomic DNA sequencing of unsorted cells missed chain pairing and functional markers such as CD4, CD8 and FOXP3. Tumors showed about 2.5-fold higher T cell density and higher clonality than adjacent normal breast tissue. Repertoires from blood and normal breast were more alike than repertoires from blood and tumor, and in about 85% of the 16 patients, comparing each tissue with blood separated tumor from normal.

Reading the germline V gene gives CDR1 SGDLS and CDR2 YYNGEE. Trimming accounts for 2 bases at V and 6 bases at J, while the number of junction bases matched to no gene is 6. Including cysteine and phenylalanine, the CDR3 has 14 amino acids. Left in the record is the CDR3 DNA by itself, 42 bases read in frame from the first base. The receptor was isolated from a person in their sixties or seventies with breast cancer. The chain links TRBV9 with TRBJ2-3, with 7 bases in between that match TRBD2. Sequencing was done on a sample of blood. The DNA sequence reads TGTGCCAGCAGCGTCGCCTGGGGAGGGGATACGCAGTATTTT. Protein translation: CASSVAWGGDTQYF.